This T cell receptor beta chain was observed in a study of shared clonotypes between healthy human individuals. Germline V gene lookup returns CDR1 SGHAT and CDR2 FQNNGV. V shed 3 bases and J 8 bases; nucleotides not matched to a gene: 12. CDR3 length: 15 residues. When replicate PCRs were run on sorted subsets, they used about 220 ng DNA, tens of thousands of T cell genomes. The repertoire was sequenced with immunoSEQ multiplex PCR; TCRdb's copy has only in-frame clones and lacks some. The sample records some 2,500,000 clones, over 85% being singletons. Of note for this clone: Its antigen is unidentified.

Whole-study results and caveats: Rarefaction demonstrated incomplete sorted-subset sequencing despite large depth. Clonotypes which were not shared had lower generation probabilities than clonotypes that all four donors shared.

The source is a man aged 18 to 30 in good health. Some clones in this sample may be carry-over from other donors' samples. This sequence joins TRBV11-2 and TRBJ1-2; 7 nucleotides agree with TRBD1. Sequencing was performed on naive CD4+ T cells from PBMCs. The subset is: CD45RA+ positively selected. The CDR3 is CASSFTTGPQIGYTF. CDR3 DNA: TGTGCCAGCAGCTTTACGACAGGGCCCCAAATCGGCTACACCTTC.